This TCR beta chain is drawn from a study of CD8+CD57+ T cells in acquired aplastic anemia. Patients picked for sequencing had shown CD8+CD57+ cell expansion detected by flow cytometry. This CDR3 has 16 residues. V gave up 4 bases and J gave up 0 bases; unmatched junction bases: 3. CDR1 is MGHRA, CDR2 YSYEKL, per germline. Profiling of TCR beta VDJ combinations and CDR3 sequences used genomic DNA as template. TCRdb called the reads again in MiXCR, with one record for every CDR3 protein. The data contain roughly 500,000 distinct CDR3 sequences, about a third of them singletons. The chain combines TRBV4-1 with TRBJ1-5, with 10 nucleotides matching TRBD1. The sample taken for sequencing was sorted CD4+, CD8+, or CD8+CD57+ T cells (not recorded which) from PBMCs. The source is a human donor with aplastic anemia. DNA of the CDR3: TGCGCCAGCAGCCCTGGGACAGGGGCTAGCAATCAGCCCCAGCATTTT. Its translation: CASSPGTGASNQPQHF.